A single T cell receptor beta chain is shown here with its context. This sample was included in a study of blood T cell repertoires in COVID-19. Turning to the study itself: The origin of the acute and convalescent COVID-19 samples was the United States, Italy and Spain. PBMCs, B-cell-depleted T cells, or T cells were the source of the cDNA or gDNA that made up the material.

Per the original data handling: Nucleated cell counts were estimated from reference gene primer amplification. TCRdb's copy holds only in-frame clones and misses some; the assay was immunoSEQ multiplex PCR. The V and J calls and the clone size are those of that table, but D and trimming were determined from the DNA. The repertoire holds about 260,000 clones, roughly four fifths seen once, with under 2% in the top ten. Trimming left V 6 bases short and J 2 bases short, with 11 bases between. The CDR3 is 13 amino acids. The V gene's germline CDR1 is SGHKS and CDR2 YYEKEE (reference sequence). The sequence was collected from a woman of 80 years or more with acute or convalescent COVID-19. Sample: peripheral blood. This chain uses TRBV5-5 with TRBJ2-5, with D unresolved. The CDR3 DNA reads TGTGCCAGCACCCTTGCCGGTCAAGAGACCCAGTACTTC. Encoded protein: CASTLAGQETQYF.